A selection of T cell receptor beta chains follows, all from one sample in a study of blood T cell repertoires in COVID-19. Assay: immunoSEQ multiplex PCR; the TCRdb copy retains only in-frame clones and omits some. The sample gives roughly 76,000 clones, 75% of which show up once; around 21% is in the top ten. Sequencing was performed on peripheral blood. Every receptor here comes from a man in his 70s with acute or convalescent COVID-19. Each CDR3 is given with its conserved first and last residue. Fields, in order: V gene, clone size, J gene, CDR3 protein. Size is omitted from some rows. Given values are once, few, many or a class for expanded clones.

TRBV21-1	NA	TRBJ2-7	CASSKRPSGSYEQYF
TRBV5-1	NA	TRBJ2-5	CASSLRTGGAGETQYF
TRBV28	NA	TRBJ2-3	CASSLYSRQYF
TRBV27	few	TRBJ2-5	CASSLSSGGAAQYF
TRBV19	NA	TRBJ2-5	CASSSPGTRGETQYF
TRBV15	few	TRBJ2-3	CATSRSSGMGLDTQYF
TRBV5-1	NA	TRBJ2-2	CASSTGQATGELFF
TRBV4-1	NA	TRBJ2-5	CASSQGGQGQTQYF
TRBV29-1	NA	TRBJ2-2	CSARGQANTGELFF
TRBV3-1/TRBV3-2	NA	TRBJ2-2	CASSHRTGTGELFF
TRBV18	NA	TRBJ1-4	CASSPLSANKREKLFF
TRBV9	few	TRBJ2-3	CASSVAGSADTQYF
TRBV14	NA	TRBJ1-2	CASSQDLPGTDYTF
TRBV4-1	few	TRBJ2-1	CASSQDPGNYNEQFF
TRBV9	NA	TRBJ2-5	CASSGGGTGRSLGTQYF
TRBV11-2	few	TRBJ2-3	CASSNSAGLPLVTDTQYF
TRBV28	few	TRBJ2-1	CASRSTSFIHEQFF
TRBV7-9	NA	TRBJ2-2	CASSPRTGELFF
TRBV5-1	NA	TRBJ2-5	CASSNVRETQYF
TRBV10-3	once	TRBJ1-5	CAISEQEYQPQHF